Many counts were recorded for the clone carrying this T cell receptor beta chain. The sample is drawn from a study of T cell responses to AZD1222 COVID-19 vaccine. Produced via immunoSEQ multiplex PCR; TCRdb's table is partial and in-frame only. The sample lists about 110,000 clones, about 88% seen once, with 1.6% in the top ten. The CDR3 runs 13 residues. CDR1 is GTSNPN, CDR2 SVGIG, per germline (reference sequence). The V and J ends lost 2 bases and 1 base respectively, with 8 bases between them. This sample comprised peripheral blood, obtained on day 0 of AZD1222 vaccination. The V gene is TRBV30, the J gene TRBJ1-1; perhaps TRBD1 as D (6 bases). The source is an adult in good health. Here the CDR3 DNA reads TGTGCCTGGAGTACAGGGAGGAACACTGAAGCTTTCTTT. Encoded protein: CAWSTGRNTEAFF.